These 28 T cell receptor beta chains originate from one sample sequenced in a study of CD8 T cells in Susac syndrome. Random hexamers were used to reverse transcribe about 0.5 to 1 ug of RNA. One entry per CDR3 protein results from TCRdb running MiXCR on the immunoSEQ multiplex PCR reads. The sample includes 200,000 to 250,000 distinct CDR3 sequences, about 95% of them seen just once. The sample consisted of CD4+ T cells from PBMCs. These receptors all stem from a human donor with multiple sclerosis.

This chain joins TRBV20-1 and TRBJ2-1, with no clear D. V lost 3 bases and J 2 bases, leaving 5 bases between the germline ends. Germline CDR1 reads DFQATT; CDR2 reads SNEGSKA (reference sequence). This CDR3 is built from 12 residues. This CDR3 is CSASKPYNEQFF. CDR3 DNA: TGCAGTGCTAGTAAGCCCTACAATGAGCAGTTCTTC.

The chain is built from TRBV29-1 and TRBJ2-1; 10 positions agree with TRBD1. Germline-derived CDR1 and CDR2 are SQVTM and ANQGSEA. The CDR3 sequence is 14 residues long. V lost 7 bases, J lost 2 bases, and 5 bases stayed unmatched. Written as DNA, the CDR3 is TGCAGCGGGGGGGACAGGGGAACCTACAATGAGCAGTTCTTC. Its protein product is CSGGDRGTYNEQFF.

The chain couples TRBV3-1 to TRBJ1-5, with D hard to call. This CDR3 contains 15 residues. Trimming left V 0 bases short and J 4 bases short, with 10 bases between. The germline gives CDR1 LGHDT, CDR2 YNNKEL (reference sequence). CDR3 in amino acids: CASSQDSSGNQPQHF. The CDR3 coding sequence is TGTGCCAGCAGCCAAGATAGTTCCGGGAATCAGCCCCAGCATTTT.

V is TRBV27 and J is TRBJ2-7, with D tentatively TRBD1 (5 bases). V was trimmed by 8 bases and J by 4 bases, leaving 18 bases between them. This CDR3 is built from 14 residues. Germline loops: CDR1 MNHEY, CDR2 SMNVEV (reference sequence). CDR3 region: CASFGWGELYEQYV. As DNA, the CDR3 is TGTGCCAGCTTTGGGTGGGGCGAGTTGTACGAGCAGTACGTC.

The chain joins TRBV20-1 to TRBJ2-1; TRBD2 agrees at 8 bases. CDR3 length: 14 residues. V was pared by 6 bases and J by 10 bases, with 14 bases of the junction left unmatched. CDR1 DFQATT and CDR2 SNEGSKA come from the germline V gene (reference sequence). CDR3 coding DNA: TGCAGTGCGATACGGGGGGGGCCTACAAACGAGCAGTTCTTC. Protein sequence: CSAIRGGPTNEQFF.

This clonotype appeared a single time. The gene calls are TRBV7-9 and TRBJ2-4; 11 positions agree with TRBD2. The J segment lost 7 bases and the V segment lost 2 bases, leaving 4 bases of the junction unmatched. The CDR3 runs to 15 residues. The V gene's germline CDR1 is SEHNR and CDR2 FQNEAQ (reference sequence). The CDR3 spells CASSLSLAGVNIQYF. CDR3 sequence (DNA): TGTGCCAGCAGCTTATCACTAGCGGGGGTGAACATTCAGTACTTC.

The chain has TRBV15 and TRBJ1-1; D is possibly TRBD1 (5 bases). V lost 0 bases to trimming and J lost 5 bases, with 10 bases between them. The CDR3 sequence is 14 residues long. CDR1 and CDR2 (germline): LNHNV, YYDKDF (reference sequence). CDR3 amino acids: CATSRDRVGTEAFF. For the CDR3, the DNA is TGTGCCACCAGCAGAGACAGGGTTGGTACTGAAGCTTTCTTT.

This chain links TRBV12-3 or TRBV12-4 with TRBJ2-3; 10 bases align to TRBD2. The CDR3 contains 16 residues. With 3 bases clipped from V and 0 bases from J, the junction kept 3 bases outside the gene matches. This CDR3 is CASSFWTSGSTDTQYF. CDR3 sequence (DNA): TGTGCCAGCAGTTTTTGGACTAGCGGTAGCACAGATACGCAGTATTTT.

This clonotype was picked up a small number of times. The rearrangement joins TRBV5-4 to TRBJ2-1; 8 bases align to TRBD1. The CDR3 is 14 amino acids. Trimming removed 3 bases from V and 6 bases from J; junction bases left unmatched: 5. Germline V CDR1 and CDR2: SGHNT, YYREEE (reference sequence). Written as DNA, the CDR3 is TGTGCCAGCAGCTCTGGACAGGGTGGCAATGAGCAGTTCTTC. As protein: CASSSGQGGNEQFF.

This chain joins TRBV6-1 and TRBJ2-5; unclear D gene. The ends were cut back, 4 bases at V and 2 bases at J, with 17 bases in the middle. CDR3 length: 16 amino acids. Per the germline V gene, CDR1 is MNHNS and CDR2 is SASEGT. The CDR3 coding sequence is TGTGCCAGCAGTGCTCGCGAGCAATTAGATCAAGAGACCCAGTACTTC. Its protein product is CASSAREQLDQETQYF.

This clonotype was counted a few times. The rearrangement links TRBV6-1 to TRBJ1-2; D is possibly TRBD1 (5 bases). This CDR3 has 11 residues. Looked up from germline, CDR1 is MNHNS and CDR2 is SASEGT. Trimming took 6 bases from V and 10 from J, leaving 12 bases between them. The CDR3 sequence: CASSEGLNYTF. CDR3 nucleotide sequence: TGTGCCAGCAGCGAGGGGCTTAACTACACCTTC.

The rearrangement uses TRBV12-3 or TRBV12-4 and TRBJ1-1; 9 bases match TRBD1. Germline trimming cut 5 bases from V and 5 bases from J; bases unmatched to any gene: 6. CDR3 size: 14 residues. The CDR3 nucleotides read TGTGCCAGCAGTGATACAGGGGGCTTGACTGAAGCTTTCTTT. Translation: CASSDTGGLTEAFF.

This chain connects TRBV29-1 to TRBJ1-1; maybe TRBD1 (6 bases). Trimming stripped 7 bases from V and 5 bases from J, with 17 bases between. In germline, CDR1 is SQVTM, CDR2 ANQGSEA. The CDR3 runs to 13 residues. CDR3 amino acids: CSAGQRPGTEAFF. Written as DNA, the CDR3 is TGCAGCGCCGGACAGCGTCCAGGGACTGAAGCTTTCTTT.

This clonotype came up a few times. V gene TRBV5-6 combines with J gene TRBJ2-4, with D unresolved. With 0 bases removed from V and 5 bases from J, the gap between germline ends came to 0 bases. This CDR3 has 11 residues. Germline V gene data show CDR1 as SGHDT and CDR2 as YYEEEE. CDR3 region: CASSLENIQYF. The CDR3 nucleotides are TGTGCCAGCAGCTTGGAAAACATTCAGTACTTC.

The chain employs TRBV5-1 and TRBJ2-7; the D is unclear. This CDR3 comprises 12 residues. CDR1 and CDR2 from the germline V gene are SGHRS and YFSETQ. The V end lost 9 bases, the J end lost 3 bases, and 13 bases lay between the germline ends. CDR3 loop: CATSCGIYEQYV. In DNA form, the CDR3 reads TGCGCCACCTCGTGTGGGATCTACGAGCAGTACGTC.

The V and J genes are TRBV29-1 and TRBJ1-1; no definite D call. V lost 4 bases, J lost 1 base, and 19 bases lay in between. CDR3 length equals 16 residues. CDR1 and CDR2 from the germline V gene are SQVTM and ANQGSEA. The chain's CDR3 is CSVAQDVGFANTEAFF. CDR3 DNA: TGCAGCGTTGCCCAGGACGTTGGATTTGCGAACACTGAAGCTTTCTTT. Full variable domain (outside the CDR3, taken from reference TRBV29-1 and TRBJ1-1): SAVISQKPSRDICQRGTSLTIQCQVDSQVTMMFWYRQQPGQSLTLIATANQGSEATYESGFVIDKFPISRPNLTFSTLTVSNMSPEDSSIYLCSVAQDVGFANTEAFFGQGTRLTVV.

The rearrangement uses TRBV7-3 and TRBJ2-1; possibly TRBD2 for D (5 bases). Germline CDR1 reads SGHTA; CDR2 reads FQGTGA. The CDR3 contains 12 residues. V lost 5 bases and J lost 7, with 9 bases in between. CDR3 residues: CASSSQRNEQFF. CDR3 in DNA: TGTGCCAGCAGCAGCCAGCGGAATGAGCAGTTCTTC.

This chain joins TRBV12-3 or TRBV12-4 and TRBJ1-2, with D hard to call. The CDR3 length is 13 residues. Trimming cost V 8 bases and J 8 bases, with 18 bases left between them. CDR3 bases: TGTGCCAGCTCCTCCTGGTCCCGCGAGGGCTACACCTTC. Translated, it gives CASSSWSREGYTF.

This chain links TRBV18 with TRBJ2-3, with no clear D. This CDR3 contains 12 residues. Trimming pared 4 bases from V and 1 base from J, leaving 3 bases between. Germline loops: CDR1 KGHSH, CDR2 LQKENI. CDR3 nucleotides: TGTGCCAGCTCACTTCGCACAGATACGCAGTATTTT. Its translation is CASSLRTDTQYF. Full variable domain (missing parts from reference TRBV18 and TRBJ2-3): NAGVMQNPRHLVRRRGQEARLRCSPMKGHSHVYWYRQLPEEGLKFMVYLQKENIIDESGMPKERFSAEFPKEGPSILRIQQVVRGDSAAYFCASSLRTDTQYFGPGTRLTVL.

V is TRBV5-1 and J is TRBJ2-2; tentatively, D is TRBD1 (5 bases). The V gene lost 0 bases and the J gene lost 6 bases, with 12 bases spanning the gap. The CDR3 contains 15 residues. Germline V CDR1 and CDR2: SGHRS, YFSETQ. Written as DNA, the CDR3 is TGCGCCAGCAGCTTGGTTTCCCAGACAGCCGGGGAGCTGTTTTTT. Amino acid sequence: CASSLVSQTAGELFF. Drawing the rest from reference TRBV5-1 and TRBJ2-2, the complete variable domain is KAGVTQTPRYLIKTRGQQVTLSCSPISGHRSVSWYQQTPGQGLQFLFEYFSETQRNKGNFPGRFSGRQFSNSRSEMNVSTLELGDSALYLCASSLVSQTAGELFFGEGSRLTVL.

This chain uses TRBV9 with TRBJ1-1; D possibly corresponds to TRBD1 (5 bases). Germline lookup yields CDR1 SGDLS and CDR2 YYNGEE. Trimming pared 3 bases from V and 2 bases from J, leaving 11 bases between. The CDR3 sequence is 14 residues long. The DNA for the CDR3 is TGTGCCAGCAGCGAATCAGGGCTTAACACTGAAGCTTTCTTT. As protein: CASSESGLNTEAFF.

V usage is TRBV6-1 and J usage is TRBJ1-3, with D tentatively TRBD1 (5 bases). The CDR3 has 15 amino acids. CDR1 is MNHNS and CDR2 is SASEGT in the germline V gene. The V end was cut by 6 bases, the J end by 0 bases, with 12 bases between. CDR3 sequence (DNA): TGTGCCAGCAGACCGACAGTTATCTCTGGAAACACCATATATTTT. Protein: CASRPTVISGNTIYF.

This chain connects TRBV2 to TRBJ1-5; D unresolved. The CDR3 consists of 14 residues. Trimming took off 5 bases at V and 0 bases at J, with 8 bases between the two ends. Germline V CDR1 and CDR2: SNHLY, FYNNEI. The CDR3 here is CASSFPNSNQPQHF. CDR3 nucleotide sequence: TGTGCCAGCAGTTTCCCGAATAGCAATCAGCCCCAGCATTTT.

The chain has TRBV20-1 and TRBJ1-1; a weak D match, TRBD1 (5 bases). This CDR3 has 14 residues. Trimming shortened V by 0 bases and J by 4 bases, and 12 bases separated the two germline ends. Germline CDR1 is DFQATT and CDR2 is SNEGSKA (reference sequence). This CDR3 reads CSARDQGRVTEAFF. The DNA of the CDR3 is TGCAGTGCTAGAGATCAGGGTAGGGTCACTGAAGCTTTCTTT.

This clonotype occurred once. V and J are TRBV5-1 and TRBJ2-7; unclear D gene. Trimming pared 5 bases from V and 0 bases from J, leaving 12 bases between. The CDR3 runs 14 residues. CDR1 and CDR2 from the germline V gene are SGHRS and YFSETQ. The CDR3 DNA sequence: TGCGCCAGCAGAGAGCGAACTTACTCCTACGAGCAGTACGTC. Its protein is CASRERTYSYEQYV.

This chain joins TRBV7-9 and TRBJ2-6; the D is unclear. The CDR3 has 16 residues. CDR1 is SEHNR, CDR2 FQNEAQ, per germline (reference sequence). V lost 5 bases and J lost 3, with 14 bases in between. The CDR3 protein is CASSGLEAGGANVLTF. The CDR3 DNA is TGTGCCAGCAGCGGTCTAGAGGCAGGTGGGGCCAACGTCCTGACTTTC.

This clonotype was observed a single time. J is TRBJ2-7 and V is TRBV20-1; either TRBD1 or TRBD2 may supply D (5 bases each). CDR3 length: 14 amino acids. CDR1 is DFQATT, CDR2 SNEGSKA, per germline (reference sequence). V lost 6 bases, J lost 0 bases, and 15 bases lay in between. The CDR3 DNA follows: TGCAGTGCCCGTCCTGGTGGGACCTCCTACGAGCAGTACTTC. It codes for CSARPGGTSYEQYF.

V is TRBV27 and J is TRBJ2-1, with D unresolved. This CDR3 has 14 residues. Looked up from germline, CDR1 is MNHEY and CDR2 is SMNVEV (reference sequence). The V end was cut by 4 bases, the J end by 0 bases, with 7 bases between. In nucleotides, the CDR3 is TGTGCCAGCAGTTCTTTTGGCTCCTACAATGAGCAGTTCTTC. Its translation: CASSSFGSYNEQFF.